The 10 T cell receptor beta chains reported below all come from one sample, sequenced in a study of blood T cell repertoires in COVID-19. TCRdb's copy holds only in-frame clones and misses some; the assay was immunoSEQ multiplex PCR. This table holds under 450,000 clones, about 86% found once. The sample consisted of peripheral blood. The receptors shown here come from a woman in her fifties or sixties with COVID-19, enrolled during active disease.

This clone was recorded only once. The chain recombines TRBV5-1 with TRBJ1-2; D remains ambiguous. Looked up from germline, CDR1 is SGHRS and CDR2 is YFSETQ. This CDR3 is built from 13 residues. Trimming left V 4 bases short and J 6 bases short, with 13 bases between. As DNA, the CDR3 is TGCGCCAGCAGCGGAGGTGGGTCCCATGGCTACACCTTC. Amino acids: CASSGGGSHGYTF.

As DNA, the CDR3 is TGTGCCAGCAGCTCCTGGACAGGGAGTGGAAACACCATATATTTT. Translated: CASSSWTGSGNTIYF. The chain is built from TRBV11-3 and TRBJ1-3; 8 nucleotides align to TRBD1. Germline CDR1 SGHNT, CDR2 YENEEA. V gave up 4 bases and J gave up 3 bases; unmatched junction bases: 5. The CDR3 sequence is 15 residues long.

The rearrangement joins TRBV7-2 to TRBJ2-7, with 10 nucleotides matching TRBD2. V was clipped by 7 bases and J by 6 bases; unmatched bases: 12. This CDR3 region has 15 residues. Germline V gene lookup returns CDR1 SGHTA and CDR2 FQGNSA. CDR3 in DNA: TGTGCCAGCACCACGAGAGCGGGGGGGCGCACCGAGCAGTACTTC. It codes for CASTTRAGGRTEQYF.

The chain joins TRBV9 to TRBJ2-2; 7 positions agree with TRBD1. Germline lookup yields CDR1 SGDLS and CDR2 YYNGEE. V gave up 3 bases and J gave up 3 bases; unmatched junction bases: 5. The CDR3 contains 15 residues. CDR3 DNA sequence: TGTGCCAGCAGCGCAGGACAGGTGTACACCGGGGAGCTGTTTTTT. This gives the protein CASSAGQVYTGELFF.

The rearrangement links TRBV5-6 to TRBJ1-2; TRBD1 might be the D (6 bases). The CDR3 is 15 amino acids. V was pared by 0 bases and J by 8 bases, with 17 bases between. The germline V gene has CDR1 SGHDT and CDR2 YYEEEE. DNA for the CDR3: TGTGCCAGCAGCTTGGGGTGGACAGCGGACACGGGCTACACCTTC. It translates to CASSLGWTADTGYTF.

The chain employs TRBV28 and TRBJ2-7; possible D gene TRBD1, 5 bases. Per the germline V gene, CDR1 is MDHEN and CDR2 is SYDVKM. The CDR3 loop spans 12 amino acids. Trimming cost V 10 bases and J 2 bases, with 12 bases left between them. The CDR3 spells CATQDSAYEQYF. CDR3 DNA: TGTGCCACTCAAGACAGTGCCTACGAGCAGTACTTC.

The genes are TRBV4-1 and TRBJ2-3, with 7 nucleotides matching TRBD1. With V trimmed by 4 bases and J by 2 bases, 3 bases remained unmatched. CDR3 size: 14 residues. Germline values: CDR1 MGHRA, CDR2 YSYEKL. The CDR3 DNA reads TGCGCCAGCAGCCCCGACAGGGCCACAGATACGCAGTATTTT. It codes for CASSPDRATDTQYF.

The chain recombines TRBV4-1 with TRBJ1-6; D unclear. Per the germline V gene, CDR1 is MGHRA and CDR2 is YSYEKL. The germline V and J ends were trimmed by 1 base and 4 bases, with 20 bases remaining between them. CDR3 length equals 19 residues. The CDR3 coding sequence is TGCGCCAGCAGCCAAGCCCCCATAGGAGGGCTGGCGTATAATTCACCCCTCCACTTT. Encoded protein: CASSQAPIGGLAYNSPLHF.

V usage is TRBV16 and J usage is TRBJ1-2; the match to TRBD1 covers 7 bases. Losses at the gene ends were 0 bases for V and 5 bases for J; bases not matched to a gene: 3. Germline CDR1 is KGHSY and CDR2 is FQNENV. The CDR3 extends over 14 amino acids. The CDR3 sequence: CASSQSRQGYGYTF. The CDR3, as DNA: TGTGCCAGCAGCCAATCCCGACAGGGATATGGCTACACCTTC.

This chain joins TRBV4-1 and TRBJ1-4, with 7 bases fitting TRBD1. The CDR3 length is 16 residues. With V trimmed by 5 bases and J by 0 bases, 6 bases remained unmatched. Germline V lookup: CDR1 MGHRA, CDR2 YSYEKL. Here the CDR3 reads CASSGPGTATNEKLFF. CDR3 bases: TGCGCCAGCAGCGGACCGGGGACAGCAACTAATGAAAAACTGTTTTTT.